The 24 T cell receptor beta chains listed next were all sequenced from one sample in a study of cytomegalovirus exposure and HLA in healthy donors. This PCR relied on a set of 60 Vbeta primers and 13 Jbeta primers. The method was immunoSEQ multiplex PCR; TCRdb's version includes in-frame clones alone and lacks a portion of them. Of 100,000 to 150,000 clones in the sample, about 80% are singletons; the top ten hold 8.9%. The specimen was PBMCs. The origin of the receptors is a man aged 25-40 years in good health and CMV-seropositive.

Remarks on this clone: This sample includes further DNA sequences coding for the same CDR3. The chain links TRBV18 to TRBJ1-6, with D possibly matching TRBD1 (5 bases). The V end was cut by 2 bases, the J end by 0 bases, with 11 bases between. Germline CDR1 is KGHSH and CDR2 is LQKENI. The CDR3 totals 17 residues. The CDR3 sequence: CASSPRGGSSYNSPLHF. DNA for the CDR3: TGTGCCAGCTCACCAAGGGGAGGGAGCTCCTATAATTCACCCCTCCACTTT. Variable domain in full (rest from reference TRBV18 and TRBJ1-6): NAGVMQNPRHLVRRRGQEARLRCSPMKGHSHVYWYRQLPEEGLKFMVYLQKENIIDESGMPKERFSAEFPKEGPSILRIQQVVRGDSAAYFCASSPRGGSSYNSPLHFGNGTRLTVT.

The chain employs TRBV6-5 and TRBJ2-2; maybe TRBD1 (5 bases). Germline CDR1 MNHEY, CDR2 SVGAGI. There are 14 residues in the CDR3. Trimming stripped 6 bases from V and 1 base from J, with 9 bases between. The CDR3 sequence is CASSRDRNTGELFF. The DNA for the CDR3 is TGTGCCAGCAGCCGTGACAGGAACACCGGGGAGCTGTTTTTT.

The CDR3 DNA reads as TGTGCCAGCGGTCGGGGGACCGGTAGAGAAAAACTGTTTTTT. Residues: CASGRGTGREKLFF. This chain connects TRBV6-5 to TRBJ1-4, with D maybe TRBD1 (5 bases). Germline loops: CDR1 MNHEY, CDR2 SVGAGI. The CDR3 totals 14 residues. V dropped 8 bases and J dropped 8 bases, with 18 bases sitting between them.

The chain combines TRBV25-1 with TRBJ1-5; D may be TRBD1 (6 bases). Between the trimmed V and J ends, which lost 3 bases and 7 bases, there was a span of 13 bases. The CDR3 is made up of 14 amino acids. CDR1 MGHDK and CDR2 SYGVNS come from the germline V gene. The CDR3 coding sequence is TGTGCCAGCAGTGACTGGGGGCTAGGACAGCCCCAGCATTTT. Amino acids: CASSDWGLGQPQHF.

Notes on this clone: The junction differs from germline at one of its ends, possibly a read error. The V and J genes are TRBV2 and TRBJ1-3; 8 nucleotides match TRBD1. CDR1 is SNHLY, CDR2 FYNNEI, per germline. The CDR3 extends over 16 amino acids. CDR3 sequence (DNA): TGTACCAGCAGGGGGCCGGGACAGGACTCTGGAAACACCATATATTTT. Translating it yields CTSRGPGQDSGNTIYF.

The chain has TRBV5-1 and TRBJ1-2, with D uncertain. In germline, CDR1 is SGHRS, CDR2 YFSETQ. Trimming cost V 0 bases and J 5 bases, with 11 bases left between them. The length of the CDR3 is 14 residues. The CDR3 reads CASSLGGESYGYTF. CDR3 coding DNA: TGCGCCAGCAGCTTGGGCGGGGAGAGTTATGGCTACACCTTC.

The chain is built from TRBV28 and TRBJ1-1, with D possibly matching TRBD1 (6 bases). V was pared by 7 bases and J by 5 bases, with 20 bases between. This CDR3 comprises 15 residues. The germline V gene has CDR1 MDHEN and CDR2 SYDVKM. In nucleotides, the CDR3 is TGTGCCAGCACCGGTCGGGGGGCAGTGGTTACTGAAGCTTTCTTT. Protein sequence: CASTGRGAVVTEAFF.

The rearrangement uses TRBV19 and TRBJ1-4; TRBD1 is a possible D gene (6 bases). Per the germline V gene, CDR1 is LNHDA and CDR2 is SQIVND (reference sequence). The CDR3 runs 13 residues. V lost 7 bases, J lost 5 bases, and 11 bases lay in between. This CDR3 reads CASTRTVNEKLFF. The DNA for the CDR3 is TGTGCCAGTACAAGGACAGTCAATGAAAAACTGTTTTTT.

The V call is TRBV10-3, the J call TRBJ1-2; the match to TRBD1 covers 7 bases. Germline lookup yields CDR1 ENHRY and CDR2 SYGVKD. The CDR3 is 15 residues long. Germline trimming cut 4 bases from V and 0 bases from J; bases unmatched to any gene: 5. CDR3 protein: CAISGDSPANYGYTF. The DNA of the CDR3 is TGTGCCATCAGTGGGGACAGCCCTGCTAACTATGGCTACACCTTC.

This clone has only a few counts. The gene calls are TRBV7-9 and TRBJ2-3; 8 bases line up with TRBD1. From germline, CDR1 is SEHNR and CDR2 FQNEAQ (reference sequence). The ends lost 4 bases at V and 0 bases at J; junction bases unmatched: 6. The CDR3 loop spans 16 amino acids. The CDR3 DNA reads TGTGCCAGCAGCTCTTTCTGGACAGGGAGCACAGATACGCAGTATTTT. Translation: CASSSFWTGSTDTQYF.

The CDR3 loop reads CASSLDFGGGIDTQYF. CDR3 nucleotide sequence: TGTGCCAGCAGCTTAGATTTCGGCGGGGGGATAGATACGCAGTATTTT. The chain joins TRBV11-1 to TRBJ2-3, with 8 bases aligning to TRBD2. The CDR3 is 16 amino acids. Germline assignment: CDR1 SGHAT and CDR2 FQDESV (reference sequence). V was clipped by 1 base and J by 5 bases; unmatched bases: 8.

The rearrangement links TRBV6-4 to TRBJ2-1, with 7 bases aligning to TRBD2. V trimming: 2 bases; J trimming: 9 bases; junction bases outside the gene matches: 4. This CDR3 spans 13 amino acids. Germline lookup yields CDR1 MRHNA and CDR2 SNTAGT. This CDR3 reads CASSDPTGGEQFF. For the CDR3, the DNA is TGTGCCAGCAGTGACCCGACGGGAGGTGAGCAGTTCTTC.

The chain employs TRBV27 and TRBJ1-4; 8 nucleotides agree with TRBD1. CDR1 and CDR2 (germline): MNHEY, SMNVEV (reference sequence). The CDR3 has 17 amino acids. V was pared by 4 bases and J by 3 bases, with 10 bases of the junction left unmatched. DNA for the CDR3: TGTGCCAGCAGTTCCGGGACAGGCGTACCGGCTAATGAAAAACTGTTTTTT. This sequence encodes CASSSGTGVPANEKLFF. Supplemented by reference TRBV27 and TRBJ1-4, the full variable domain reads EAQVTQNPRYLITVTGKKLTVTCSQNMNHEYMSWYRQDPGLGLRQIYYSMNVEVTDKGDVPEGYKVSRKEKRNFPLILESPSPNQTSLYFCASSSGTGVPANEKLFFGSGTQLSVL.

V and J are TRBV7-2 and TRBJ1-2, with 7 nucleotides matching TRBD1. J was trimmed by 6 bases and V by 5 bases; bases with no gene match: 6. CDR1 SGHTA and CDR2 FQGNSA come from the germline V gene. CDR3 length: 13 amino acids. The CDR3 spells CASSPIRGHGYTF. The CDR3, as DNA: TGTGCCAGCAGCCCTATTAGGGGGCATGGCTACACCTTC.

The chain uses TRBV7-9 and TRBJ1-1, with TRBD1 identical over 8 bases. The CDR3 spans 16 residues. With 5 bases clipped from V and 0 bases from J, the junction kept 8 bases outside the gene matches. The germline CDR1 and CDR2 sequences are SEHNR and FQNEAQ (reference sequence). The CDR3 sequence is CASSPGQGVMNTEAFF. DNA for the CDR3: TGTGCCAGCAGCCCCGGACAGGGAGTTATGAACACTGAAGCTTTCTTT.

The rearrangement links TRBV18 to TRBJ2-7; 8 nucleotides match TRBD1. CDR3 length: 14 amino acids. V was clipped by 3 bases and J by 0 bases; unmatched bases: 1. Per the germline V gene, CDR1 is KGHSH and CDR2 is LQKENI. The chain's CDR3 is CASSPGQASYEQYF. CDR3 sequence (DNA): TGTGCCAGCTCACCGGGACAGGCCTCCTACGAGCAGTACTTC.

The V gene is TRBV9, the J gene TRBJ2-1; the match to TRBD2 covers 9 bases. V lost 4 bases and J lost 6; bases outside the gene matches: 8. Germline V gene lookup returns CDR1 SGDLS and CDR2 YYNGEE. The CDR3 consists of 15 residues. CDR3 sequence: CASSPRGLASNEQFF. CDR3 coding DNA: TGTGCCAGCAGCCCACGGGGACTAGCCTCCAATGAGCAGTTCTTC. Drawing the rest from reference TRBV9 and TRBJ2-1, the complete variable domain is DSGVTQTPKHLITATGQRVTLRCSPRSGDLSVYWYQQSLDQGLQFLIQYYNGEERAKGNILERFSAQQFPDLHSELNLSSLELGDSALYFCASSPRGLASNEQFFGPGTRLTVL.

This chain links TRBV27 with TRBJ2-5; 11 bases match TRBD1. The length of the CDR3 is 15 residues. Germline CDR1 and CDR2: MNHEY and SMNVEV (reference sequence). Trimming took 5 bases from V and 4 from J; bases not matched to a gene: 6. The CDR3 is CASSPQDRGLETQYF. CDR3 in DNA: TGTGCCAGCAGTCCCCAGGACAGGGGGCTAGAGACCCAGTACTTC.

This rearrangement joins TRBV19 to TRBJ1-4; maybe TRBD1 (5 bases). The V end was cut by 0 bases, the J end by 2 bases, with 16 bases between. Germline CDR1 reads LNHDA; CDR2 reads SQIVND (reference sequence). CDR3 length: 18 residues. The CDR3 DNA sequence: TGTGCCAGTAGTATAGAGGCGGCAGGGTACTGGACTAATGAAAAACTGTTTTTT. Protein product: CASSIEAAGYWTNEKLFF. Together with reference TRBV19 and TRBJ1-4, the CDR3 gives the full variable domain: DGGITQSPKYLFRKEGQNVTLSCEQNLNHDAMYWYRQDPGQGLRLIYYSQIVNDFQKGDIAEGYSVSREKKESFPLTVTSAQKNPTAFYLCASSIEAAGYWTNEKLFFGSGTQLSVL.

A single count supports this clone. The V gene is TRBV2, the J gene TRBJ1-6; no firm D call. The CDR3 has 16 residues. Germline CDR1 reads SNHLY; CDR2 reads FYNNEI. Trimming pared 0 bases from V and 6 bases from J, leaving 12 bases between. CDR3: CASSEAGGLGNSPLHF. CDR3 DNA: TGTGCCAGCAGTGAAGCCGGAGGGCTAGGTAATTCACCCCTCCACTTT. The variable domain in full, with the rest retrieved from reference TRBV2 and TRBJ1-6, is EPEVTQTPSHQVTQMGQEVILRCVPISNHLYFYWYRQILGQKVEFLVSFYNNEISEKSEIFDDQFSVERPDGSNFTLKIRSTKLEDSAMYFCASSEAGGLGNSPLHFGNGTRLTVT.

The chain has TRBV11-1 and TRBJ2-5; 7 nucleotides match TRBD1. Losses at the gene ends were 5 bases for V and 4 bases for J; bases not matched to a gene: 13. CDR3 size: 16 residues. Germline assignment: CDR1 SGHAT and CDR2 FQDESV (reference sequence). Written as DNA, the CDR3 is TGTGCCAGCAGCCCAGCTAGGGATAGGGGGCCAGAGACCCAGTACTTC. Translation gives CASSPARDRGPETQYF.

The genes are TRBV6-1 and TRBJ2-1, with a possible D match to TRBD1 (5 bases). Germline-derived CDR1 and CDR2 are MNHNS and SASEGT. V was trimmed by 7 bases and J by 7 bases, leaving 14 bases between them. The CDR3 covers 13 residues. The CDR3 loop is CASIGVTGNEQFF. CDR3 DNA sequence: TGTGCCAGCATAGGGGTCACCGGGAATGAGCAGTTCTTC.

The rearrangement uses TRBV19 and TRBJ1-5; the match to TRBD1 covers 7 bases. J was trimmed by 4 bases and V by 4 bases; bases with no gene match: 7. There are 15 residues in the CDR3. Germline V gene sequence: CDR1 LNHDA, CDR2 SQIVND (reference sequence). CDR3: CASSTNRGANQPQHF. The CDR3 DNA follows: TGTGCCAGTAGTACCAACAGGGGCGCAAATCAGCCCCAGCATTTT.

This clone was found a few times. The CDR3 region is CASSTHDRGLTEAFF. In nucleotides, the CDR3 is TGTGCCAGCAGTACCCATGACAGGGGATTAACTGAAGCTTTCTTT. The V gene is TRBV28, the J gene TRBJ1-1, with 8 bases lining up with TRBD1. The germline CDR1 and CDR2 sequences are MDHEN and SYDVKM. Germline trimming cut 5 bases from V and 5 bases from J; bases unmatched to any gene: 10. This CDR3 has 15 amino acids.